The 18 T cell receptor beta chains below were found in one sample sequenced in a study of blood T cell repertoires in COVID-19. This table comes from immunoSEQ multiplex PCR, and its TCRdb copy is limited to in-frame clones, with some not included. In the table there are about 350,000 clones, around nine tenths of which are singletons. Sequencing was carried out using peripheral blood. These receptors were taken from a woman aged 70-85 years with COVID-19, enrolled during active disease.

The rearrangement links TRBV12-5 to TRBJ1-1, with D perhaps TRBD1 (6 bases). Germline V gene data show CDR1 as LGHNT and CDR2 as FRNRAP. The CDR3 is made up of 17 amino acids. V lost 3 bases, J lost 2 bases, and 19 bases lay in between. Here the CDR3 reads CASGLAQGWELNTEAFF. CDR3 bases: TGTGCTAGTGGTTTAGCACAGGGTTGGGAGCTAAACACTGAAGCTTTCTTT.

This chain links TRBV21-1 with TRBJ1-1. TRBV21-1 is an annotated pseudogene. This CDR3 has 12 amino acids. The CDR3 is CASSPERTEAFF. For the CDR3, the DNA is TGTGCCAGCAGCCCTGAGAGGACTGAAGCTTTCTTT.

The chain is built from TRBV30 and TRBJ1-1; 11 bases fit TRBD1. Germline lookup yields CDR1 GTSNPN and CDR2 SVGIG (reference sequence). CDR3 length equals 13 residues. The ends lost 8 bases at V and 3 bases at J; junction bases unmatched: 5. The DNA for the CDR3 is TGTGCCGGAGGACAGGGGGCGGACACTGAAGCTTTCTTT. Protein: CAGGQGADTEAFF.

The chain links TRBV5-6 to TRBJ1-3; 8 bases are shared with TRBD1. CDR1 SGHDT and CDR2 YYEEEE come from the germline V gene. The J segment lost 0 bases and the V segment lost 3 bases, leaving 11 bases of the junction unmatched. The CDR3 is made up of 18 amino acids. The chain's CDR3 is CASSSDRAGPYSGNTIYF. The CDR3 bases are TGTGCCAGCAGCTCGGACAGGGCTGGCCCCTACTCTGGAAACACCATATATTTT. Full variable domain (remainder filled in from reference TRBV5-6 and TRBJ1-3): DAGVTQSPTHLIKTRGQQVTLRCSPKSGHDTVSWYQQALGQGPQFIFQYYEEEERQRGNFPDRFSGHQFPNYSSELNVNALLLGDSALYLCASSSDRAGPYSGNTIYFGEGSWLTVV.

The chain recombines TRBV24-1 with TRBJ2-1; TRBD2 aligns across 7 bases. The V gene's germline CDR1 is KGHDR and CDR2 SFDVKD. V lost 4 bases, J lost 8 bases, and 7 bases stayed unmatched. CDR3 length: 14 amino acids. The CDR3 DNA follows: TGTGCCACCAGTGAGTGGACTAGTCTCGATGAGCAGTTCTTC. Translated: CATSEWTSLDEQFF.

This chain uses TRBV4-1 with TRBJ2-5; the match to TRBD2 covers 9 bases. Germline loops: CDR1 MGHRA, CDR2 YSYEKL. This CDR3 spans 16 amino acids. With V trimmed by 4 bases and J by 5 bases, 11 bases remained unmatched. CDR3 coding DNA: TGCGCCAGCAGCCCCCGGGCTAGCGGGGTGGGGGAGACCCAGTACTTC. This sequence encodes CASSPRASGVGETQYF.

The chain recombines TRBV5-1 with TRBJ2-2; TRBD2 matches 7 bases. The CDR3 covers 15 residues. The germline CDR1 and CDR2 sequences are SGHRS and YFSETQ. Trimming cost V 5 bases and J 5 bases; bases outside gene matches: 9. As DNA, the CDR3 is TGCGCCAGCAGAAAGGACCTAGCGGCTACCGGGGAGCTGTTTTTT. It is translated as CASRKDLAATGELFF.

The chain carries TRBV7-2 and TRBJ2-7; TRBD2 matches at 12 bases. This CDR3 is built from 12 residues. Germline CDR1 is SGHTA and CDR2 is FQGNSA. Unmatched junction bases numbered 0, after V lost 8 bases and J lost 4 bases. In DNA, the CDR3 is TGTGCCAGCGGACTAGCGGGGTACGAGCAGTACTTC. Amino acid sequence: CASGLAGYEQYF.

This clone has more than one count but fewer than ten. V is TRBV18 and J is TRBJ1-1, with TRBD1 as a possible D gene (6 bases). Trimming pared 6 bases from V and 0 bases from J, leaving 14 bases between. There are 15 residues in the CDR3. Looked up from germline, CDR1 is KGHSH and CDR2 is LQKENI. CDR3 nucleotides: TGTGCCAGCTCCGGGGGGCAGCGTGTGAACACTGAAGCTTTCTTT. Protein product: CASSGGQRVNTEAFF.

DNA for the CDR3: TGTGCCAGCACCCCACTACATGGCCCCTACAATGAGCAGTTCTTC. This gives the protein CASTPLHGPYNEQFF. The chain carries TRBV6-5 and TRBJ2-1; D remains unclear. The CDR3 consists of 15 residues. Germline V gives CDR1 MNHEY, CDR2 SVGAGI. Trimming cost V 7 bases and J 2 bases, with 15 bases left between them.

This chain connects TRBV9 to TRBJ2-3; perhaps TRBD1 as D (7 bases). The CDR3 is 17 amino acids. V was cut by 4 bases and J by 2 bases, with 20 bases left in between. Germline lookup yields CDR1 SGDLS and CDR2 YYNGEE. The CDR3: CASSPLEGAGFTDTQYF. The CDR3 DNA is TGTGCCAGCAGCCCCCTCGAGGGGGCGGGGTTCACAGATACGCAGTATTTT.

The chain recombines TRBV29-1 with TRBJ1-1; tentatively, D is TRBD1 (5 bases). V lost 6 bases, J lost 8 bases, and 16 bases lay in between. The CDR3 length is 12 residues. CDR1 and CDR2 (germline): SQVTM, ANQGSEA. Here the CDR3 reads CSVLGPRPEAFF. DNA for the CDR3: TGCAGCGTCCTGGGGCCCCGTCCAGAAGCTTTCTTT.

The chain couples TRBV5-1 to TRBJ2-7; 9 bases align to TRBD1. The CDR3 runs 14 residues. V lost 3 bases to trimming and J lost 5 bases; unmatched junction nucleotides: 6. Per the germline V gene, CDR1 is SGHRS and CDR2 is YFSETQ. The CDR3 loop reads CASSYGQGSNEQYF. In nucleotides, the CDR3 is TGCGCCAGCAGCTATGGACAGGGGAGCAACGAGCAGTACTTC.

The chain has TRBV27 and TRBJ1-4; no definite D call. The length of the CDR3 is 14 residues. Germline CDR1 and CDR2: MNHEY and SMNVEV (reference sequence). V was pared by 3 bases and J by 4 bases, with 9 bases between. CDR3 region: CASSFRGFNEKLFF. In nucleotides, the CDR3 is TGTGCCAGCAGTTTTAGAGGGTTTAATGAAAAACTGTTTTTT.

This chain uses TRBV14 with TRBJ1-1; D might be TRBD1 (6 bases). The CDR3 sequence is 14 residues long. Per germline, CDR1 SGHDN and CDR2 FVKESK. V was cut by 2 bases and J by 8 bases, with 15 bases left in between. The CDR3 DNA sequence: TGTGCCAGCAGCCAACACACAGGGTCCACCGAAGCTTTCTTT. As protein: CASSQHTGSTEAFF.

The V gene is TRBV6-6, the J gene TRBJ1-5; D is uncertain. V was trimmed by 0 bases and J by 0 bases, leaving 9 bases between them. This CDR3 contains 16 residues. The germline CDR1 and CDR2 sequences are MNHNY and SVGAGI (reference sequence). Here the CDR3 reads CASSYSNVYSNQPQHF. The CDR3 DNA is TGTGCCAGCAGTTACTCGAACGTCTATAGCAATCAGCCCCAGCATTTT.

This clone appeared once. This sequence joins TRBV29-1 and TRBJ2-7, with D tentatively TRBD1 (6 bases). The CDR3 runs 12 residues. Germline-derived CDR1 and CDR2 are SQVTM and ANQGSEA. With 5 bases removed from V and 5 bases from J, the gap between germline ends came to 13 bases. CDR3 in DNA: TGCAGCGTTTTCCTTCCAGGGGACGAGCAGTACTTC. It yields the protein CSVFLPGDEQYF.

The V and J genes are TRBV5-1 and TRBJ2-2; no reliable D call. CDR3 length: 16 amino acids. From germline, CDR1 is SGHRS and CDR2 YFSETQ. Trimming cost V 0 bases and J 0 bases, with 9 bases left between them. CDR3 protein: CASSLGQIANTGELFF. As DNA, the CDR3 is TGCGCCAGCAGCTTGGGGCAGATCGCGAACACCGGGGAGCTGTTTTTT.